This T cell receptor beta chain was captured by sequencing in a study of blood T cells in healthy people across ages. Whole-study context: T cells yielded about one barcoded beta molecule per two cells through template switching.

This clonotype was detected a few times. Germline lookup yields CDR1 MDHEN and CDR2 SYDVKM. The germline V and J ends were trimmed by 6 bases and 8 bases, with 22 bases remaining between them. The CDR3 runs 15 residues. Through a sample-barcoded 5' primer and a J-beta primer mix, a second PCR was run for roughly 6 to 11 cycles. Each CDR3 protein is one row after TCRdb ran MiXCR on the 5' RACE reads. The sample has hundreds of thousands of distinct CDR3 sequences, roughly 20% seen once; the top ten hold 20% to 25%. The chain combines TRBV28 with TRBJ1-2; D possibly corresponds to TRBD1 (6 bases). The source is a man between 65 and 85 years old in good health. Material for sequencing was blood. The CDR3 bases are TGTGCCAGCAGACTACAGGGATCCGCCGTGGGGGGCTACACCTTC. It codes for CASRLQGSAVGGYTF.